This T cell receptor (beta chain) originates from a study of T cell responses to AZD1222 COVID-19 vaccine. Study outcomes and limitations: Unmutated variant regions are reportedly the target of nearly half of TCRs that are spike-specific.

The CDR3 totals 16 residues. The V and J ends lost 0 bases and 3 bases, in that order; junction bases with no gene match: 4. Per germline, CDR1 SGHRS and CDR2 YFSETQ. Using immunoSEQ multiplex PCR, the repertoire was profiled, and TCRdb retains in-frame clones only, with some absent. The sample holds tens of thousands of clones, about four fifths seen once. Notes on this clone: Its antigen is unknown.

The gene calls are TRBV5-1 and TRBJ2-2, with 8 bases identical to TRBD1. This specimen consisted of peripheral blood, obtained 28 days after the second AZD1222 dose. The receptor was derived from an adult who received the AZD1222 COVID-19 vaccine. CDR3 bases: TGCGCCAGCAGCTTGGCGGCAGGGGGCCACACCGGGGAGCTGTTTTTT. Translating gives CASSLAAGGHTGELFF. The full variable domain, its missing parts supplied by reference TRBV5-1 and TRBJ2-2, is KAGVTQTPRYLIKTRGQQVTLSCSPISGHRSVSWYQQTPGQGLQFLFEYFSETQRNKGNFPGRFSGRQFSNSRSEMNVSTLELGDSALYLCASSLAAGGHTGELFFGEGSRLTVL.